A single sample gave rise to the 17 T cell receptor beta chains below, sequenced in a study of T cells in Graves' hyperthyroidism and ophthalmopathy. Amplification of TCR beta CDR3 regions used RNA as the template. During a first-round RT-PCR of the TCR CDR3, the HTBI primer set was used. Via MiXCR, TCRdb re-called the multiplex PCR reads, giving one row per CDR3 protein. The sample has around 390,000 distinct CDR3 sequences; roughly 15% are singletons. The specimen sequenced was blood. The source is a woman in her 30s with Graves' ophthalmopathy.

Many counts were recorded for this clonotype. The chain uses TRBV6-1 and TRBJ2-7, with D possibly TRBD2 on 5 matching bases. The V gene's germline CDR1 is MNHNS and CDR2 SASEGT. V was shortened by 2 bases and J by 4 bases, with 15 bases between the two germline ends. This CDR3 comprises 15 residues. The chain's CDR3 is CASSEPGKAAYEQYF. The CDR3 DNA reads TGTGCCAGCAGTGAACCGGGAAAAGCAGCTTACGAGCAGTACTTC.

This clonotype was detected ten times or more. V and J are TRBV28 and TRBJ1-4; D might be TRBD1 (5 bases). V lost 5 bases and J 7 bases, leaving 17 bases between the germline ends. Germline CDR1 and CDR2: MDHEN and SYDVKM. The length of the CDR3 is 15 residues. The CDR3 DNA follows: TGTGCCAGCAGTCCCTACACCGGGGCGGGTGAAAAACTGTTTTTT. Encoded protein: CASSPYTGAGEKLFF. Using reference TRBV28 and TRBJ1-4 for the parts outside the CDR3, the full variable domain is DVKVTQSSRYLVKRTGEKVFLECVQDMDHENMFWYRQDPGLGLRLIYFSYDVKMKEKGDIPEGYSVSREKKERFSLILESASTNQTSMYLCASSPYTGAGEKLFFGSGTQLSVL.

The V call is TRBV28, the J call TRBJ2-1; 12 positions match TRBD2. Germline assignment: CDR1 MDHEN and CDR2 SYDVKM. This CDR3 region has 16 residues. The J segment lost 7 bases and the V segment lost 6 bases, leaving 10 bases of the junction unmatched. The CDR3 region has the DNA TGTGCCAGCAGGCACACTAGCGGGGGGCGGAAAAATGAGCAGTTCTTC. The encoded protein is CASRHTSGGRKNEQFF.

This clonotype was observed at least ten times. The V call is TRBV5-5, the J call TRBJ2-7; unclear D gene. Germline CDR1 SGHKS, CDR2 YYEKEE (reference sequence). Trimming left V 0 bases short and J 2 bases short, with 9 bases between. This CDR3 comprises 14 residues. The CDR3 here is CASSLVEWAYEQYF. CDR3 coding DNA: TGTGCCAGCAGCTTGGTGGAGTGGGCCTACGAGCAGTACTTC.

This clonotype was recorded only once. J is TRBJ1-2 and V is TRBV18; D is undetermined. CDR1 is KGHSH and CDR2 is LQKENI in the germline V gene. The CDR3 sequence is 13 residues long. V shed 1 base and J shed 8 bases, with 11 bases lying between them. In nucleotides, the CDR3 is TGTGCCAGCTCACCACAGCAGGAGTTCGGCTACACCTTC. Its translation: CASSPQQEFGYTF.

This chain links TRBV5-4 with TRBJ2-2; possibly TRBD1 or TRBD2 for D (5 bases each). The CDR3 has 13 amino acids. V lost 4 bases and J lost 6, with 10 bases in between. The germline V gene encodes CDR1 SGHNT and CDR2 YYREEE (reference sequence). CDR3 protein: CASSPPGPGELFF. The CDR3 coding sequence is TGTGCCAGCAGCCCCCCGGGGCCCGGGGAGCTGTTTTTT.

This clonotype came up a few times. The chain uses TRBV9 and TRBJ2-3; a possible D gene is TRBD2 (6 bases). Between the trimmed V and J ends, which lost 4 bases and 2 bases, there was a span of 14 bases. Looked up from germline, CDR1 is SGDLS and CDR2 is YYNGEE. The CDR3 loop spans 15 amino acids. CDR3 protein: CASSPRSGDTDTQYF. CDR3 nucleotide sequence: TGTGCCAGCAGCCCCCGATCGGGGGACACAGATACGCAGTATTTT.

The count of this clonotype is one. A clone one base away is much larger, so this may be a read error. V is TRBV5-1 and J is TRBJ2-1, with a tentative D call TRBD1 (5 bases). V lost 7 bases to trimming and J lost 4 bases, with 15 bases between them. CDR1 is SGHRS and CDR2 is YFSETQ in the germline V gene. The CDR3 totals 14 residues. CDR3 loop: CASGPGDRYNEQFF. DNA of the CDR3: TGCGCCAGCGGCCCTGGCGACAGATACAATGAGCAGTTCTTC.

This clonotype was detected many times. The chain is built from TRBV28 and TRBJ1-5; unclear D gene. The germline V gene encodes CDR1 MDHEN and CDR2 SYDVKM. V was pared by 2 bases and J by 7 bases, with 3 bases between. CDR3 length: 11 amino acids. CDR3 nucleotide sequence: TGTGCCAGCAGTTTAAGGCAGCCCCAGCATTTT. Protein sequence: CASSLRQPQHF.

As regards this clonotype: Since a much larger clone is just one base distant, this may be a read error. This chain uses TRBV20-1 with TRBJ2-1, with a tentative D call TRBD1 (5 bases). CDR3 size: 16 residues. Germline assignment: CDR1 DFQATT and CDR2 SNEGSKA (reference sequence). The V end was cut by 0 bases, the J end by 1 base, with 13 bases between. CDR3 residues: CSARDVGELSYNEQFF. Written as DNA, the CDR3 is TGCAGTGCTAGAGATGTAGGGGAACTGTCCTACAATGAGCAGTTCTTC.

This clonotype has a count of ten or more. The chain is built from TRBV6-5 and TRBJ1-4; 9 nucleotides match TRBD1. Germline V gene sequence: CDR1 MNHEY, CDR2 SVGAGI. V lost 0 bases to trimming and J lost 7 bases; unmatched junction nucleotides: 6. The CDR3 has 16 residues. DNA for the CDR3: TGTGCCAGCAGTTACTCTAGTGGACAGGGGAGTGAAAAACTGTTTTTT. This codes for CASSYSSGQGSEKLFF.

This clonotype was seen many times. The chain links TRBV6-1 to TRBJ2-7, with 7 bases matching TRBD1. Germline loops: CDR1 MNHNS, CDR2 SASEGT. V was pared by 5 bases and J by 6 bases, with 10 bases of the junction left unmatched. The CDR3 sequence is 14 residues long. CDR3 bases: TGTGCCAGCAGTTCACAGGGGAACGCTATCGAGCAGTACTTC. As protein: CASSSQGNAIEQYF.

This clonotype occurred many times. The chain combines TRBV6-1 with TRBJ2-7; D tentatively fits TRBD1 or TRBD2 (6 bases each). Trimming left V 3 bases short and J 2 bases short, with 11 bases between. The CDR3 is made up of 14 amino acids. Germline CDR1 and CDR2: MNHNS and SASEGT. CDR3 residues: CASSDGGWPYEQYF. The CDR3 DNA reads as TGTGCCAGCAGTGACGGGGGCTGGCCCTACGAGCAGTACTTC.

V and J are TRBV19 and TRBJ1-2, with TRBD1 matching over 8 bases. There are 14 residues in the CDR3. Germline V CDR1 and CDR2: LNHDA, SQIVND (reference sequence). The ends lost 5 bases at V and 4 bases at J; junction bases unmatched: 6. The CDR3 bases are TGTGCCAGTAGTCTGCAGGGGGCCGGCTATGGCTACACCTTC. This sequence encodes CASSLQGAGYGYTF.

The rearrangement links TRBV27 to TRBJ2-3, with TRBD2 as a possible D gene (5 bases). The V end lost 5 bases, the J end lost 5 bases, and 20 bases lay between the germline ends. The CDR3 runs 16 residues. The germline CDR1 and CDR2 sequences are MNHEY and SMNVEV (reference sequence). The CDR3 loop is CASSQRRGMKGDTQYF. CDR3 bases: TGTGCCAGCAGTCAACGGAGAGGGATGAAAGGAGATACGCAGTATTTT.

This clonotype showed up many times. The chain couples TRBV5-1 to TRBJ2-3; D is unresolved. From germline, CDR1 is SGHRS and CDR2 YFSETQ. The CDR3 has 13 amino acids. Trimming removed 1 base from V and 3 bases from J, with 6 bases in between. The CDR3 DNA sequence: TGCGCCAGCAGCTTGAGGCTAACAGATACGCAGTATTTT. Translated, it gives CASSLRLTDTQYF.

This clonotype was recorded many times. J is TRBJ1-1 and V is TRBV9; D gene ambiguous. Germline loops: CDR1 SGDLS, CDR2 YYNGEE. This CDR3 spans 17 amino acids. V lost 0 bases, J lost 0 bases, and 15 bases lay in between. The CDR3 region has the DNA TGTGCCAGCAGCGTAGGAGGTGCGGTAGACATGAACACTGAAGCTTTCTTT. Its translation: CASSVGGAVDMNTEAFF.